A single sample is the source of the 29 T cell receptor beta chains below, sequenced in a study of OX40 agonist ivuxolimab in advanced cancers. Sequenced by immunoSEQ multiplex PCR; TCRdb stores in-frame clones only, minus some. Of 50,000 or so clones detected, around 86% appear once; the ten largest clones hold 12%. The sequencing used CD4+ or CD8+ T cells sorted from blood, collected in a trial of the OX40 agonist ivuxolimab. These receptors were collected from an adult with an advanced solid tumor such as melanoma, head and neck, liver or kidney cancer.

The chain employs TRBV7-9 and TRBJ1-2; 9 nucleotides line up with TRBD1. V lost 3 bases, J lost 1 base, and 3 bases stayed unmatched. Germline CDR1 SEHNR, CDR2 FQNEAQ (reference sequence). The CDR3 length is 15 residues. The CDR3 sequence: CASSLGQGGNYGYTF. The CDR3 coding sequence is TGTGCCAGCAGCTTGGGACAGGGTGGTAACTATGGCTACACCTTC.

The rearrangement links TRBV4-1 to TRBJ1-5, with D uncertain. Trimming took off 1 base at V and 7 bases at J, with 8 bases between the two ends. Germline values: CDR1 MGHRA, CDR2 YSYEKL. The CDR3 consists of 13 residues. For the CDR3, the DNA is TGCGCCAGCAGCCAAGCTTTGGTCCAGCCCCAGCATTTT. Encoded protein: CASSQALVQPQHF.

The chain is built from TRBV18 and TRBJ2-7; TRBD1 matches at 9 bases. The CDR3 has 17 amino acids. In germline, CDR1 is KGHSH, CDR2 LQKENI. V gave up 3 bases and J gave up 5 bases; unmatched junction bases: 14. CDR3 sequence: CASSPDRGIGTGNEQYF. CDR3 bases: TGTGCCAGCTCACCTGACAGGGGGATTGGTACGGGAAACGAGCAGTACTTC.

This clone was counted a single time. The chain joins TRBV10-1 to TRBJ2-7, with TRBD1 identical over 9 bases. Germline CDR1 is WNHNN and CDR2 is SYGVQD (reference sequence). CDR3 length: 15 amino acids. Trimming at V came to 6 bases and at J to 4 bases, leaving 10 bases not matched to a gene. The CDR3: CASSTSGTGLYEQYF. CDR3 DNA: TGCGCCAGCAGCACGTCCGGGACAGGGTTGTACGAGCAGTACTTC.

The V gene is TRBV11-1, the J gene TRBJ1-1; the D gene is possibly TRBD1 (5 bases). Germline CDR1 and CDR2: SGHAT and FQDESV (reference sequence). The V gene lost 3 bases and the J gene lost 5 bases, with 10 bases spanning the gap. The CDR3 is 13 residues long. CDR3 nucleotides: TGTGCCAGCAGCTTGGCAGGGACGACTGAAGCTTTCTTT. Protein product: CASSLAGTTEAFF.

The CDR3 is CASSLELINTEAFF. In DNA form, the CDR3 reads TGTGCCAGCAGCTTAGAACTCATCAACACTGAAGCTTTCTTT. V is TRBV7-9 and J is TRBJ1-1; D is unresolved. The germline V gene has CDR1 SEHNR and CDR2 FQNEAQ (reference sequence). The V end lost 1 base, the J end lost 2 bases, and 8 bases lay between the germline ends. CDR3 length equals 14 residues.

The V call is TRBV19, the J call TRBJ2-1; weak D call: TRBD2 (5 bases). V was clipped by 2 bases and J by 9 bases, with 11 bases between them. The germline V gene encodes CDR1 LNHDA and CDR2 SQIVND (reference sequence). The CDR3 is made up of 13 amino acids. CDR3 nucleotide sequence: TGTGCCAGTAGTATATCGATCCGGGGTGAGCAGTTCTTC. Its translation: CASSISIRGEQFF.

The chain is built from TRBV27 and TRBJ2-7, with a weak D call TRBD1 (6 bases). The CDR3 consists of 14 residues. CDR1 and CDR2 from the germline V gene are MNHEY and SMNVEV (reference sequence). Trimming took 8 bases from V and 5 from J, leaving 19 bases between them. CDR3 sequence reads: CASSPRGGVNEQYF. The CDR3 nucleotides are TGTGCCAGCTCCCCAAGAGGGGGTGTTAACGAGCAGTACTTC.

CDR3 in DNA: TGTGCCAGTAAGGAGTGGGGGGCATCGGATACGCAGTATTTT. This gives the protein CASKEWGASDTQYF. The J gene is TRBJ2-3, the V gene TRBV19, with D perhaps matching TRBD1 or TRBD2 (6 bases each). Germline lookup yields CDR1 LNHDA and CDR2 SQIVND (reference sequence). The CDR3 contains 14 residues. The germline V and J ends were trimmed by 7 bases and 6 bases, with 17 bases remaining between them.

This clone was observed a handful of times. The V gene is TRBV4-2, the J gene TRBJ2-1, with D unresolved. This CDR3 spans 16 amino acids. V shed 0 bases and J shed 0 bases, with 9 bases lying between them. Germline assignment: CDR1 LGHNA and CDR2 YNFKEQ. The CDR3 loop is CASSQDDESSYNEQFF. CDR3 DNA: TGTGCCAGCAGCCAAGATGACGAGAGCTCCTACAATGAGCAGTTCTTC.

The chain has TRBV18 and TRBJ1-1; 8 bases fit TRBD1. In germline, CDR1 is KGHSH, CDR2 LQKENI. Losses at the gene ends were 3 bases for V and 5 bases for J; bases not matched to a gene: 8. The CDR3 length is 15 residues. The CDR3: CASSPGQGLDTEAFF. The CDR3 DNA sequence: TGTGCCAGCTCACCTGGACAGGGTCTCGATACTGAAGCTTTCTTT. The full variable domain, its missing parts supplied by reference TRBV18 and TRBJ1-1, is NAGVMQNPRHLVRRRGQEARLRCSPMKGHSHVYWYRQLPEEGLKFMVYLQKENIIDESGMPKERFSAEFPKEGPSILRIQQVVRGDSAAYFCASSPGQGLDTEAFFGQGTRLTVV.

The CDR3 loop reads CASSLVGGANEQYF. The DNA for the CDR3 is TGTGCCAGCAGTTTAGTCGGGGGGGCGAACGAGCAGTACTTC. The chain joins TRBV27 to TRBJ2-7; 8 bases align to TRBD2. The CDR3 loop spans 14 amino acids. Germline lookup yields CDR1 MNHEY and CDR2 SMNVEV (reference sequence). J gave up 5 bases and V 2 bases, and 5 bases lay outside the gene matches.

This rearrangement joins TRBV6-6 to TRBJ2-2; D is ambiguous. The CDR3 is 15 amino acids. Between the trimmed V and J ends, which lost 2 bases and 6 bases, there was a span of 13 bases. Germline loops: CDR1 MNHNY, CDR2 SVGAGI (reference sequence). In DNA, the CDR3 is TGTGCCAGCAGTTACGAGACGATGATCTCCGGGGAGCTGTTTTTT. Translation: CASSYETMISGELFF.

About this clone itself: Other DNA sequences in this sample translate to the same CDR3. The rearrangement links TRBV5-6 to TRBJ1-5, with 7 bases lining up with TRBD1. The V segment lost 1 base and the J segment 4 bases; nucleotides outside the gene matches: 2. The germline V gene encodes CDR1 SGHDT and CDR2 YYEEEE. This CDR3 spans 14 amino acids. Here the CDR3 DNA reads TGTGCCAGCAGCTTGCGACAGGGAAATCAGCCCCAGCATTTT. Its translation: CASSLRQGNQPQHF.

This sequence joins TRBV4-3 and TRBJ2-3; no clear D. Deletions cut 0 bases from V and 2 bases from J, with 15 bases between. Germline V gene sequence: CDR1 LGHNA, CDR2 YSLEER. The CDR3 covers 17 residues. CDR3 in amino acids: CASSQDTRLAVTDTQYF. Here the CDR3 DNA reads TGCGCCAGCAGCCAAGATACGCGGTTGGCAGTCACAGATACGCAGTATTTT.

J is TRBJ1-5 and V is TRBV5-5; D is uncertain. There are 15 residues in the CDR3. Trimming stripped 2 bases from V and 0 bases from J, with 9 bases between. In germline, CDR1 is SGHKS, CDR2 YYEKEE (reference sequence). CDR3 DNA: TGTGCCAGCAGCTTCTATGCTAATAGCAATCAGCCCCAGCATTTT. Its translation is CASSFYANSNQPQHF.

V gene TRBV27 combines with J gene TRBJ1-1; no firm D call. The CDR3 loop spans 14 amino acids. V was pared by 1 base and J by 6 bases, with 12 bases between. Per germline, CDR1 MNHEY and CDR2 SMNVEV (reference sequence). CDR3 in DNA: TGTGCCAGCAGTTTATTATTGTCGGCCGCTGAAGCTTTCTTT. Its translation is CASSLLLSAAEAFF.

V is TRBV7-3 and J is TRBJ1-1; D remains ambiguous. This CDR3 spans 13 amino acids. V was cut by 4 bases and J by 1 base, with 7 bases left in between. Germline V CDR1 and CDR2: SGHTA, FQGTGA. CDR3 protein: CASSSDGNTEAFF. CDR3 coding DNA: TGTGCCAGCAGCTCGGACGGGAACACTGAAGCTTTCTTT.

This clone was observed a single time. The chain combines TRBV6-5 with TRBJ1-2, with 7 nucleotides matching TRBD1. Germline CDR1 MNHEY, CDR2 SVGAGI. The CDR3 is 15 amino acids. Trimming cost V 0 bases and J 14 bases; bases outside gene matches: 15. CDR3 sequence (DNA): TGTGCCAGCAGTTACTCGATTTCCCTGCGCTGGGACAGTACCTTC. Its protein product is CASSYSISLRWDSTF.

A single count supports this clone. The J gene is TRBJ2-1, the V gene TRBV11-2; D gene uncertain. The length of the CDR3 is 14 residues. V was clipped by 2 bases and J by 9 bases, with 14 bases between them. Germline V lookup: CDR1 SGHAT, CDR2 FQNNGV. The CDR3 sequence: CASSLWLALGEQFF. CDR3 nucleotide sequence: TGTGCCAGCAGCTTATGGCTGGCCCTGGGTGAGCAGTTCTTC.

The V gene is TRBV19, the J gene TRBJ1-1; TRBD1 is a possible D gene (5 bases). From germline, CDR1 is LNHDA and CDR2 SQIVND (reference sequence). The V gene lost 6 bases and the J gene lost 0 bases, with 11 bases spanning the gap. The CDR3 is 14 residues long. The CDR3 is CASSQGFMNTEAFF. The CDR3 nucleotides read TGTGCCAGTAGCCAGGGCTTTATGAACACTGAAGCTTTCTTT.

The V and J genes are TRBV2 and TRBJ2-4; 10 bases fit TRBD1. Germline V gene sequence: CDR1 SNHLY, CDR2 FYNNEI. With 2 bases clipped from V and 3 bases from J, the junction kept 7 bases outside the gene matches. The CDR3 has 17 residues. The CDR3 sequence: CASSEKPWTGGKNIQYF. In DNA, the CDR3 is TGTGCCAGCAGTGAAAAGCCCTGGACAGGGGGCAAAAACATTCAGTACTTC.

The rearrangement uses TRBV14 and TRBJ1-1, with D tentatively TRBD1 (5 bases). CDR1 and CDR2 from the germline V gene are SGHDN and FVKESK. V was trimmed by 4 bases and J by 4 bases, leaving 10 bases between them. The CDR3 has 13 amino acids. The CDR3 nucleotides are TGTGCCAGCAGCCCCCTCGGGGGCACTGAAGCTTTCTTT. This codes for CASSPLGGTEAFF.

This clone has only a few counts. The DNA for the CDR3 is TGTGCCAGCAGCGTAGGGGCCTCGAACACTGAAGCTTTCTTT. Protein sequence: CASSVGASNTEAFF. The chain couples TRBV9 to TRBJ1-1; D gene ambiguous. Germline-derived CDR1 and CDR2 are SGDLS and YYNGEE. CDR3 size: 14 residues. Trimming left V 0 bases short and J 1 base short, with 7 bases between.

The V call is TRBV15, the J call TRBJ1-3; D is unclear. The length of the CDR3 is 15 residues. V lost 4 bases and J lost 0, with 10 bases in between. Germline V CDR1 and CDR2: LNHNV, YYDKDF (reference sequence). The CDR3 sequence: CATSIQRSSGNTIYF. The CDR3, as DNA: TGTGCCACCAGCATCCAAAGAAGCTCTGGAAACACCATATATTTT.

This rearrangement joins TRBV27 to TRBJ2-7; 10 bases match TRBD2. This CDR3 contains 14 residues. The germline CDR1 and CDR2 sequences are MNHEY and SMNVEV (reference sequence). With 6 bases clipped from V and 6 bases from J, the junction kept 8 bases outside the gene matches. CDR3 loop: CASSPGLAYTEQYF. The CDR3 region has the DNA TGTGCCAGCAGCCCGGGACTAGCGTATACCGAGCAGTACTTC.

The rearrangement uses TRBV9 and TRBJ1-2, with TRBD1 as a possible D gene (5 bases). Trimming left V 3 bases short and J 1 base short, with 13 bases between. The germline CDR1 and CDR2 sequences are SGDLS and YYNGEE. The CDR3 contains 15 residues. CDR3 nucleotide sequence: TGTGCCAGCAGCGACGAAGTGGGACTTAACTATGGCTACACCTTC. As protein: CASSDEVGLNYGYTF.

V usage is TRBV5-6 and J usage is TRBJ1-2, with D possibly being TRBD1 (5 bases). The CDR3 has 13 amino acids. Trimming took 5 bases from V and 8 from J, leaving 16 bases between them. Germline assignment: CDR1 SGHDT and CDR2 YYEEEE. Here the CDR3 reads CASSSEGLGGYTF. The CDR3 bases are TGTGCCAGCAGTTCTGAGGGGCTAGGCGGCTACACCTTC.

This sequence joins TRBV13 and TRBJ1-2; TRBD1 might be the D (5 bases). V lost 3 bases and J lost 3, with 8 bases in between. Per germline, CDR1 PRHDT and CDR2 FYEKMQ (reference sequence). The CDR3 loop spans 13 amino acids. In DNA form, the CDR3 reads TGTGCCAGCAGCTTGGGGGAGGACTATGGCTACACCTTC. Its translation: CASSLGEDYGYTF.